This T cell receptor beta chain came from a study of blood T cell repertoires in COVID-19. Data came from immunoSEQ multiplex PCR; TCRdb stores just in-frame clones and leaves some out. This sample has about 130,000 clones; around 81% occur once, and the top ten carry about a sixth. V was trimmed by 6 bases and J by 0 bases, leaving 9 bases between them. The CDR3 extends over 13 amino acids. Germline V CDR1 and CDR2: MNHEY, SMNVEV (reference sequence). The rearrangement uses TRBV27 and TRBJ2-7; D ambiguous. This clonotype was obtained from a man in his thirties or forties with COVID-19, enrolled during active disease. The sample comprised peripheral blood. This CDR3 is CASRGTASYEQYF. The CDR3 DNA reads TGTGCCAGCAGAGGTACAGCCTCCTACGAGCAGTACTTC.